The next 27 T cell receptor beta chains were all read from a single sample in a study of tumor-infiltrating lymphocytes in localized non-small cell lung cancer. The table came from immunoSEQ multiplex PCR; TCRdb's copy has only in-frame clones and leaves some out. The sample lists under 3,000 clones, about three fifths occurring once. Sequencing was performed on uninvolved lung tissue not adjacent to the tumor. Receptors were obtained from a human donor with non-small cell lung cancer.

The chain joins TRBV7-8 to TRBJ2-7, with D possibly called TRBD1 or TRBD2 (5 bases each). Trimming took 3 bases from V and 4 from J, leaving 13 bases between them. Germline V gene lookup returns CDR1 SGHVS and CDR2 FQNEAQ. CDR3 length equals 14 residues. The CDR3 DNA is TGTGCCAGCAGCTTCCGGGACCAGCCTTACGAGCAGTACTTC. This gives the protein CASSFRDQPYEQYF.

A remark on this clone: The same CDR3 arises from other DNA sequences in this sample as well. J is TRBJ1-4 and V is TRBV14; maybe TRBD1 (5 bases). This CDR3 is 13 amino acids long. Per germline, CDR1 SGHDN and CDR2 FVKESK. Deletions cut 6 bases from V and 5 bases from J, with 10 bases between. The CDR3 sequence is CASRDRTNEKLFF. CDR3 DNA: TGTGCCAGCAGAGACAGAACGAATGAAAAACTGTTTTTT.

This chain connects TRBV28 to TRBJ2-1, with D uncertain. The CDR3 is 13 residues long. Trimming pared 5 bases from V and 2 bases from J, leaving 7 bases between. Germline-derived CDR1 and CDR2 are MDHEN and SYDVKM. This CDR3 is CASSPPTYNEQFF. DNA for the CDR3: TGTGCCAGCAGTCCCCCTACCTACAATGAGCAGTTCTTC. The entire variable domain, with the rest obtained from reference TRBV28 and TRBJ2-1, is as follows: DVKVTQSSRYLVKRTGEKVFLECVQDMDHENMFWYRQDPGLGLRLIYFSYDVKMKEKGDIPEGYSVSREKKERFSLILESASTNQTSMYLCASSPPTYNEQFFGPGTRLTVL.

The CDR3: CASRSDLAYNEQFF. CDR3 in DNA: TGTGCCAGTAGATCGGACTTGGCCTACAATGAGCAGTTCTTC. The chain has TRBV19 and TRBJ2-1; tentative D call: TRBD2 (5 bases). Trimming stripped 6 bases from V and 2 bases from J, with 11 bases between. This CDR3 spans 14 amino acids. Looked up from germline, CDR1 is LNHDA and CDR2 is SQIVND (reference sequence). The full variable domain, with the rest looked up from reference TRBV19 and TRBJ2-1, is DGGITQSPKYLFRKEGQNVTLSCEQNLNHDAMYWYRQDPGQGLRLIYYSQIVNDFQKGDIAEGYSVSREKKESFPLTVTSAQKNPTAFYLCASRSDLAYNEQFFGPGTRLTVL.

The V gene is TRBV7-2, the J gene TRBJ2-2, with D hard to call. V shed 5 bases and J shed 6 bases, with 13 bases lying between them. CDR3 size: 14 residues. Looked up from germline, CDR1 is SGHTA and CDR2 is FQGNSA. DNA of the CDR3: TGTGCCAGCAGCCCTCGGGCGGAAGCCGGGGAGCTGTTTTTT. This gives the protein CASSPRAEAGELFF.

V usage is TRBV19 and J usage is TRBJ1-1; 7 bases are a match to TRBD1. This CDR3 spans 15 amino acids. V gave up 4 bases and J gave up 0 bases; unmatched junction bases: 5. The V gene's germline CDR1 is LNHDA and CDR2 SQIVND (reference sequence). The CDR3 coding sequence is TGTGCCAGTAGTAAATTGACAGGGATGAACACTGAAGCTTTCTTT. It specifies CASSKLTGMNTEAFF.

CDR3 protein: CASSKDRVNQPQHF. For the CDR3, the DNA is TGTGCCAGCAGCAAGGACAGGGTCAATCAGCCCCAGCATTTT. J is TRBJ1-5 and V is TRBV5-6; 8 nucleotides match TRBD1. After removal of 4 bases from V and 3 bases from J, the junction contained 3 bases not matched to a gene. CDR3 length: 14 residues. Germline V gene sequence: CDR1 SGHDT, CDR2 YYEEEE.

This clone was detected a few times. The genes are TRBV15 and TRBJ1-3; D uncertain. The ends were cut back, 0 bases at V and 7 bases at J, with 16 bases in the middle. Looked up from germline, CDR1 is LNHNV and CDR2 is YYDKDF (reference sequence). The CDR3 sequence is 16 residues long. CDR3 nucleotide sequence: TGTGCCACCAGCAGAGATACGCCCGATCTCGGGAACACCATATATTTT. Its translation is CATSRDTPDLGNTIYF.

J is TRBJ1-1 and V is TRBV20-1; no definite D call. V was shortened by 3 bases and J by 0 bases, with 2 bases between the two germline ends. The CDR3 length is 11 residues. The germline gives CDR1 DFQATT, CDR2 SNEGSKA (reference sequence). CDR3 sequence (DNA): TGCAGTGCTAGGGTGAACACTGAAGCTTTCTTT. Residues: CSARVNTEAFF.

CDR3 nucleotide sequence: TGTGCCAGCAGCTTTTACACTACCACCTACGAGCAGTACTTC. As protein: CASSFYTTTYEQYF. This chain joins TRBV7-2 and TRBJ2-7; no firm D call. The germline CDR1 and CDR2 sequences are SGHTA and FQGNSA. The CDR3 is 14 residues long. Trimming shortened V by 3 bases and J by 2 bases, and 11 bases separated the two germline ends.

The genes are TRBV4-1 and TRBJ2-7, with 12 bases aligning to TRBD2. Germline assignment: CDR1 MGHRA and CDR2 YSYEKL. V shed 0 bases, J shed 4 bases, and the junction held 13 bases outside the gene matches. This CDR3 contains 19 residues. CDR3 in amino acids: CASSQDIVKGLAGLYEQYF. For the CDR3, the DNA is TGCGCCAGCAGCCAAGATATCGTGAAGGGACTAGCGGGTTTGTACGAGCAGTACTTC.

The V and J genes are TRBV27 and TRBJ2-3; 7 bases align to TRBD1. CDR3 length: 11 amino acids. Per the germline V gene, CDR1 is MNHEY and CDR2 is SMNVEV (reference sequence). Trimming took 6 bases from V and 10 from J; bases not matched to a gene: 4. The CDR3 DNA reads TGTGCCAGCAGGCAACAGGGGTCGCAGTATTTT. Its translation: CASRQQGSQYF.

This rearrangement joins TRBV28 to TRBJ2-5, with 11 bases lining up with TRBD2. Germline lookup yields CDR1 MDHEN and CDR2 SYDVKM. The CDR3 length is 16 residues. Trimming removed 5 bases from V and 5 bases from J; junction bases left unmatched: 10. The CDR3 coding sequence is TGTGCCAGCAGTCTCTACCCACTAGCGGGAGAGGAGACCCAGTACTTC. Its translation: CASSLYPLAGEETQYF.

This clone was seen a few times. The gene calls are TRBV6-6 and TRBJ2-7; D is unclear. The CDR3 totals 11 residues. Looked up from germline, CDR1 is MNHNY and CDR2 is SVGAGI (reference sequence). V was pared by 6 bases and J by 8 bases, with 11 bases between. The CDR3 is CASSPGRQQYF. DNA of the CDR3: TGTGCCAGCAGCCCGGGTCGACAGCAGTACTTC.

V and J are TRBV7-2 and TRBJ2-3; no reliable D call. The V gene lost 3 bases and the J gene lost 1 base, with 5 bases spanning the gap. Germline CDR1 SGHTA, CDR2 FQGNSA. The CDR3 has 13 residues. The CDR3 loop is CASSFLRTDTQYF. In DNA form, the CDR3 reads TGTGCCAGCAGCTTTTTACGCACAGATACGCAGTATTTT.

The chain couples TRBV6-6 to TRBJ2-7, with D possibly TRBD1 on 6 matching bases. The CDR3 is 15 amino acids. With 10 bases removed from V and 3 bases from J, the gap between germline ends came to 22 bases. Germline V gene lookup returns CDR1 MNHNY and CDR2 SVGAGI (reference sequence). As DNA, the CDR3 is TGTGCCACTCTCCCCTTTCAGGGGATCAGCTACGAGCAGTACTTC. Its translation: CATLPFQGISYEQYF.

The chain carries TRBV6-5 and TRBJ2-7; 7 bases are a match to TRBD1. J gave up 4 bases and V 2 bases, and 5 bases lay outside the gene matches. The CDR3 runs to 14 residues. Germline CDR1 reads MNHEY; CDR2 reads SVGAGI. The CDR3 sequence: CASSYTRQGYEQYF. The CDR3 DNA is TGTGCCAGCAGTTACACTCGACAGGGTTACGAGCAGTACTTC.

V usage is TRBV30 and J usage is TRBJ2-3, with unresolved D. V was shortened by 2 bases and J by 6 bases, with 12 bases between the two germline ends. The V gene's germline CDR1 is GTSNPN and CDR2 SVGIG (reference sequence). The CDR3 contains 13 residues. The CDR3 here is CAWSLPSTDTQYF. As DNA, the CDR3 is TGTGCCTGGAGTCTTCCATCCACGGATACGCAGTATTTT.

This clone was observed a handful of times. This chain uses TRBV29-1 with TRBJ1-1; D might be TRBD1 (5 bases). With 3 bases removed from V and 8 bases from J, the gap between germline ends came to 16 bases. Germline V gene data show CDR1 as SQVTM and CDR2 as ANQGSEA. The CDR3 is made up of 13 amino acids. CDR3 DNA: TGCAGCGTTGAGTCACAGGCAAGTTACGAAGCTTTCTTT. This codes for CSVESQASYEAFF.

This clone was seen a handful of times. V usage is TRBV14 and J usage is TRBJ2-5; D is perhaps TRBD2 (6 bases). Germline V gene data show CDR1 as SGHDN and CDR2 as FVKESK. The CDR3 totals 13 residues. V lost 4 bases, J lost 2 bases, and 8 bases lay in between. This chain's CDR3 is CASSPGLQETQYF. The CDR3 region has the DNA TGTGCCAGCAGCCCGGGACTGCAAGAGACCCAGTACTTC.

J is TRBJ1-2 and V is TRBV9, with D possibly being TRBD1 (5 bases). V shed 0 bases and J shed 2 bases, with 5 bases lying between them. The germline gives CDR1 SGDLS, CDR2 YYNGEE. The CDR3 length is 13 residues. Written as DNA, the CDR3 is TGTGCCAGCAGCGTAGGACAGAACTATGGCTACACCTTC. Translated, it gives CASSVGQNYGYTF.

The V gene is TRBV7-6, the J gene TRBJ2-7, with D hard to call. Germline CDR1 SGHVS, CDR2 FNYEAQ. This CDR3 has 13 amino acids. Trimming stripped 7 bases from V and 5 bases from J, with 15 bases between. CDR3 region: CASTARAGDEQYF. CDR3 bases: TGTGCCAGCACGGCCCGGGCTGGCGACGAGCAGTACTTC.

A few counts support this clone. CDR3 DNA: TGTGCCAGCAGCTTGGCCAATCAGCCCCAGCATTTT. It is translated as CASSLANQPQHF. The chain carries TRBV5-4 and TRBJ1-5; no clear D gene. Trimming shortened V by 0 bases and J by 3 bases, and 1 base separated the two germline ends. This CDR3 comprises 12 residues. Germline CDR1 reads SGHNT; CDR2 reads YYREEE (reference sequence).

CDR3 region: CASLSGITNTGELFF. CDR3 bases: TGTGCCTCGTTATCCGGGATCACGAACACCGGGGAGCTGTTTTTT. The gene calls are TRBV30 and TRBJ2-2; weak D call: TRBD2 (5 bases). Germline V gene data show CDR1 as GTSNPN and CDR2 as SVGIG (reference sequence). V lost 7 bases and J 0 bases, leaving 15 bases between the germline ends. This CDR3 is 15 amino acids long.

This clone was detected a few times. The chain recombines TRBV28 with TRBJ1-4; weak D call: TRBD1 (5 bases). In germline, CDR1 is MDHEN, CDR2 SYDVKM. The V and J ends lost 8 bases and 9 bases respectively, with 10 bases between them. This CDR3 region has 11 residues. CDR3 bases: TGTGCCAGCGGGGGGGACCAAAAACTGTTTTTT. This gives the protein CASGGDQKLFF. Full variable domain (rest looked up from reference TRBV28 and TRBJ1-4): DVKVTQSSRYLVKRTGEKVFLECVQDMDHENMFWYRQDPGLGLRLIYFSYDVKMKEKGDIPEGYSVSREKKERFSLILESASTNQTSMYLCASGGDQKLFFGSGTQLSVL.

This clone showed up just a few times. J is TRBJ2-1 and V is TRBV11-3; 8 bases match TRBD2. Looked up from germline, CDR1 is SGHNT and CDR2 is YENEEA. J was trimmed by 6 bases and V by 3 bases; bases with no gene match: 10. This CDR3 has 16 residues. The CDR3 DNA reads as TGTGCCAGCAGCTTGGGCGAAGCGGGAGTTGGCAATGAGCAGTTCTTC. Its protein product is CASSLGEAGVGNEQFF.

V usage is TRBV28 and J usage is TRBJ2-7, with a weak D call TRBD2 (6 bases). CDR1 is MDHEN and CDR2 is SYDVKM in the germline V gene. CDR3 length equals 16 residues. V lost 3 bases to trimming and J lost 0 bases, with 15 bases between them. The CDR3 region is CASSFHLATLSYEQYF. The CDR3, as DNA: TGTGCCAGCAGTTTCCATCTAGCGACTCTCTCCTACGAGCAGTACTTC.